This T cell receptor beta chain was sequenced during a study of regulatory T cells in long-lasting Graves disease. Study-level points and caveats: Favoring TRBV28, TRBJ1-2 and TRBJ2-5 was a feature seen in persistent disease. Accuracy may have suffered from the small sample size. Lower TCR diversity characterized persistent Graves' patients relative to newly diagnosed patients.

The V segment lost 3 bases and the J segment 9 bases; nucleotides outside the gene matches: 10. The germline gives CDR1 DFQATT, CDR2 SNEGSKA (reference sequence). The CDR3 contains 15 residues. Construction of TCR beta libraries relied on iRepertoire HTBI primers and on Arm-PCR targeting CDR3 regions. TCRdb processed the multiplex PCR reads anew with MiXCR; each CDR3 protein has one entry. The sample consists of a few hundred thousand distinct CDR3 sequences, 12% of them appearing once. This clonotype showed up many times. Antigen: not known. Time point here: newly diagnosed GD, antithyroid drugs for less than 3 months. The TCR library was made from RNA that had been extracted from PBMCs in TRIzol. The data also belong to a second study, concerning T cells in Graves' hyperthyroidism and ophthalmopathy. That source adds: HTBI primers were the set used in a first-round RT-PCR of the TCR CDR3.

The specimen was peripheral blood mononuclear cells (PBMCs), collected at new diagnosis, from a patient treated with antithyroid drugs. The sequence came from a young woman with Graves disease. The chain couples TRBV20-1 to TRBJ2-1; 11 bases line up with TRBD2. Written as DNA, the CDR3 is TGCAGTGCTAGGGATACTAGCGGGGGTTATGGTGAGCAGTTCTTC. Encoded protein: CSARDTSGGYGEQFF.